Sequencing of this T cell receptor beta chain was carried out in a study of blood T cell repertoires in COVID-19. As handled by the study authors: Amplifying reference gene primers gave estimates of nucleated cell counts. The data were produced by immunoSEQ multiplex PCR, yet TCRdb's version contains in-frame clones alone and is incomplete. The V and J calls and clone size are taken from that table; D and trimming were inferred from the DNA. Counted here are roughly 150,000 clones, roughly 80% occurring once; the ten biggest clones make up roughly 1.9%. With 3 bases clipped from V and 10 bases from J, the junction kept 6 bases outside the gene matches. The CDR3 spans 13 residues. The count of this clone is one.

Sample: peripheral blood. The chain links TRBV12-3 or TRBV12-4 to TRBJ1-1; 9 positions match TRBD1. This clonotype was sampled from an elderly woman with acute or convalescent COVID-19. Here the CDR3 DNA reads TGTGCCAGCAGTTTGGGACAGGGATTAGGAGCTTTCTTT. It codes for CASSLGQGLGAFF.